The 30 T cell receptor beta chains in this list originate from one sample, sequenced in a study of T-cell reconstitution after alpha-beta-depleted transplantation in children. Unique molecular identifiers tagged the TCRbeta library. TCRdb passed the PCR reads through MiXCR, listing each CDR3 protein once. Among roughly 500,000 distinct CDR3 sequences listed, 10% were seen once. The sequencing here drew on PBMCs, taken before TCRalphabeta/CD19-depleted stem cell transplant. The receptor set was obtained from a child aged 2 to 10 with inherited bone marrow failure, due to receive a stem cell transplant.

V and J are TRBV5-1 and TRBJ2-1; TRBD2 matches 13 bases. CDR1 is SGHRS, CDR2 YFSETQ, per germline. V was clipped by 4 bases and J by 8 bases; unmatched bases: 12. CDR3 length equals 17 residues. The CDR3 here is CASSRLGLAGLVDEQFF. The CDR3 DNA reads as TGCGCCAGCAGCCGCTTGGGACTAGCGGGGCTGGTGGATGAGCAGTTCTTC.

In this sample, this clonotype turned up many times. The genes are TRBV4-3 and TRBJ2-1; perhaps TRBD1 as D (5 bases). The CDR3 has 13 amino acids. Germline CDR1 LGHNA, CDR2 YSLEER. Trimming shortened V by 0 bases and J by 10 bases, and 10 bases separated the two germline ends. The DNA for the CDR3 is TGCGCCAGCAGCCAAGATGGGGCGCGGGAGCAGTTCTTC. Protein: CASSQDGAREQFF.

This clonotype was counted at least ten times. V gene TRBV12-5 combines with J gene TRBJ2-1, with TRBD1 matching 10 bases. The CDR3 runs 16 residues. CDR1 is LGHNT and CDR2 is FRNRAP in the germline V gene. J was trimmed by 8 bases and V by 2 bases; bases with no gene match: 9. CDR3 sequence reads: CASGLPRQGAKDEQFF. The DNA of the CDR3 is TGTGCTAGTGGTTTGCCCCGACAGGGGGCTAAGGATGAGCAGTTCTTC.

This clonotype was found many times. This CDR3 is CSARPPVHNEQFF. CDR3 in DNA: TGCAGTGCTAGACCTCCAGTTCACAATGAGCAGTTCTTC. This chain uses TRBV20-1 with TRBJ2-1; D call uncertain. This CDR3 has 13 residues. Trimming stripped 2 bases from V and 5 bases from J, with 10 bases between. Germline CDR1 DFQATT, CDR2 SNEGSKA (reference sequence).

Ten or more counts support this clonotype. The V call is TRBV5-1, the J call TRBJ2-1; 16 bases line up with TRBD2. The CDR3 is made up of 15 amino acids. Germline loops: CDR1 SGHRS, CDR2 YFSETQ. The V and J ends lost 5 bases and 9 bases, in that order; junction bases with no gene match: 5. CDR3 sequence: CASSYGTSGRGEQFF. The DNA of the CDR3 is TGCGCCAGCAGTTACGGGACTAGCGGGAGGGGTGAGCAGTTCTTC.

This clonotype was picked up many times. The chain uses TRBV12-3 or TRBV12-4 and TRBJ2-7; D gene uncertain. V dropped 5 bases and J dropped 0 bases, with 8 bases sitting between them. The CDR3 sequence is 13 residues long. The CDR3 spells CASSPELSYEQYF. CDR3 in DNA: TGTGCCAGCAGTCCCGAACTCTCCTACGAGCAGTACTTC.

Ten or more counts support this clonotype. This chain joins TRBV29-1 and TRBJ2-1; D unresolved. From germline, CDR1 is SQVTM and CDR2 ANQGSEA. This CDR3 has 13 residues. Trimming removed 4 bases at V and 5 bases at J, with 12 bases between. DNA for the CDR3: TGCAGCGTTGTCGGCACACCGGACAATGAGCAGTTCTTC. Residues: CSVVGTPDNEQFF.

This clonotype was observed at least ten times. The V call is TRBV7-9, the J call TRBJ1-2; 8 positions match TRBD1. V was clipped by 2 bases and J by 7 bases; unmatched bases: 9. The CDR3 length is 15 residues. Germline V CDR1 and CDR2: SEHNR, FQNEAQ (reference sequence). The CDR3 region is CASSLSGGILGGYTF. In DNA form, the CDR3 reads TGTGCCAGCAGCTTATCAGGGGGCATCCTGGGTGGCTACACCTTC.

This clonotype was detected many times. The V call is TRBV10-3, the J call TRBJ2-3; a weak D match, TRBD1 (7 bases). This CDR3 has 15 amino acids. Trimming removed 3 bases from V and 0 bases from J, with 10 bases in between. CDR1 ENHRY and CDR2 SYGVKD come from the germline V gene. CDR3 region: CAISDQGGSTDTQYF. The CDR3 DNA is TGTGCCATCAGTGACCAGGGGGGAAGCACAGATACGCAGTATTTT.

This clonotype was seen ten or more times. This CDR3 reads CASSKVGYNEQFF. CDR3 nucleotide sequence: TGTGCCAGCAGCAAAGTTGGATACAATGAGCAGTTCTTC. The chain employs TRBV9 and TRBJ2-1; no clear D gene. The V gene lost 4 bases and the J gene lost 4 bases, with 9 bases spanning the gap. This CDR3 contains 13 residues. Germline CDR1 is SGDLS and CDR2 is YYNGEE.

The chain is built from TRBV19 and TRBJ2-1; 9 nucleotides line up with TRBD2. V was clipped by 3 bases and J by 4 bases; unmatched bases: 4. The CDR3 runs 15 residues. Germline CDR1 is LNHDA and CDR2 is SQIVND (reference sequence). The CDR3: CASSILAGDYNEQFF. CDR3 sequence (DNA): TGTGCCAGTAGTATTTTAGCGGGGGATTACAATGAGCAGTTCTTC.

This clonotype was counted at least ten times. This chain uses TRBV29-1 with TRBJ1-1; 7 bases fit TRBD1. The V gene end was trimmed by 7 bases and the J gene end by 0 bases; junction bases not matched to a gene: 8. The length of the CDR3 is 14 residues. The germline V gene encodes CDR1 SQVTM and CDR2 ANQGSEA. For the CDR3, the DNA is TGCAGCGCCGTCAGGGGGTCGATGAACACTGAAGCTTTCTTT. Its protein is CSAVRGSMNTEAFF.

CDR3 in DNA: TGCAGTGCCCGGGGGTCCCTTGTTGGCACTGAAGCTTTCTTT. Encoded protein: CSARGSLVGTEAFF. The chain combines TRBV20-1 with TRBJ1-1, with a possible D match to TRBD1 (5 bases). V was shortened by 6 bases and J by 4 bases, with 18 bases between the two germline ends. The CDR3 length is 14 residues. Germline CDR1 reads DFQATT; CDR2 reads SNEGSKA (reference sequence).

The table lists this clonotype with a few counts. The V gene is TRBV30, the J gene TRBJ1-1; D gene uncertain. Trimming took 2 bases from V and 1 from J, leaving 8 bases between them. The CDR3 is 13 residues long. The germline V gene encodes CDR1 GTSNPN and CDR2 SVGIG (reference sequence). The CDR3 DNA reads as TGTGCCTGGAGTTTAACATGGAACACTGAAGCTTTCTTT. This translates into CAWSLTWNTEAFF.

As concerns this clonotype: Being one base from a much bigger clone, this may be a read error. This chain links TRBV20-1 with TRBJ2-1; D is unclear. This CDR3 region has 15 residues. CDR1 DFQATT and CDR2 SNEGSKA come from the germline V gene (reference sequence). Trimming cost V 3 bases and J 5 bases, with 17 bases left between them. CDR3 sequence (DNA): TGCAGTGCTAGCCCTACAGTGGGCGTGGACAATGAGCAGTTCTTC. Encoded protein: CSASPTVGVDNEQFF.

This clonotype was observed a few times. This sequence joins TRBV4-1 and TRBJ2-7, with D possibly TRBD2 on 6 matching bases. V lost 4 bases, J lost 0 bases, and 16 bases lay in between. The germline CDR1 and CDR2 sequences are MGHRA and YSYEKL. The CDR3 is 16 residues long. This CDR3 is CASSRYLASSSYEQYF. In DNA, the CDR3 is TGCGCCAGCAGCCGATACCTAGCGTCCAGCTCCTACGAGCAGTACTTC.

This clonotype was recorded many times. The DNA of the CDR3 is TGTGCCATCAGTGGGACTAGCGGGAGCTACGAGCAGTACTTC. This gives the protein CAISGTSGSYEQYF. The genes are TRBV10-3 and TRBJ2-7, with TRBD2 matching over 13 bases. V dropped 4 bases and J dropped 3; count of bases not matched to a gene: 0. Germline loops: CDR1 ENHRY, CDR2 SYGVKD. The CDR3 has 14 amino acids.

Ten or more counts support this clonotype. The CDR3 loop is CATSSGQGNQPQHF. The CDR3 nucleotides read TGTGCCACCAGCAGCGGACAGGGCAATCAGCCCCAGCATTTT. This chain uses TRBV15 with TRBJ1-5, with 7 bases that match TRBD1. J was trimmed by 2 bases and V by 3 bases; bases with no gene match: 1. CDR3 length: 14 residues. Germline CDR1 LNHNV, CDR2 YYDKDF (reference sequence).

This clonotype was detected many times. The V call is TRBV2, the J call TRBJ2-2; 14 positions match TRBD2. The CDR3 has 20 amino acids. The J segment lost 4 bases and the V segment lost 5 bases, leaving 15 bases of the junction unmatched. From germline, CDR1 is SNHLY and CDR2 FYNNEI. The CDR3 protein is CASSSSGTSGRVRRTGELFF. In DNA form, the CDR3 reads TGTGCCAGCAGTTCTTCCGGGACTAGCGGGAGAGTAAGGCGCACCGGGGAGCTGTTTTTT.

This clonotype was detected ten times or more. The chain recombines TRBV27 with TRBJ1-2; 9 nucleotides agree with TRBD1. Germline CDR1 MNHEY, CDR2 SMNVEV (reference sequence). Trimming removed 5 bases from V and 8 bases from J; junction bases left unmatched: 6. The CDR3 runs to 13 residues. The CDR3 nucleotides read TGTGCCAGCAGTAAACAGGGGGCGTGGGGCTACACCTTC. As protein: CASSKQGAWGYTF.

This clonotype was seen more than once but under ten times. As DNA, the CDR3 is TGTGCCAGCACCCCTCTCGCCCCCGGGGAGCTGTTTTTT. Protein: CASTPLAPGELFF. The genes are TRBV12-3 or TRBV12-4 and TRBJ2-2; D is ambiguous. Trimming pared 7 bases from V and 6 bases from J, leaving 12 bases between. This CDR3 has 13 amino acids.

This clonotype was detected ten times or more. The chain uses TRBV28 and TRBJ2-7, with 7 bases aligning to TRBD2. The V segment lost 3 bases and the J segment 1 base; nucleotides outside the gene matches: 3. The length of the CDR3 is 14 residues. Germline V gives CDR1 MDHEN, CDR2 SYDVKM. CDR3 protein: CASSLGRASYEQYF. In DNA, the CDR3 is TGTGCCAGCAGTTTGGGGAGGGCTTCCTACGAGCAGTACTTC.

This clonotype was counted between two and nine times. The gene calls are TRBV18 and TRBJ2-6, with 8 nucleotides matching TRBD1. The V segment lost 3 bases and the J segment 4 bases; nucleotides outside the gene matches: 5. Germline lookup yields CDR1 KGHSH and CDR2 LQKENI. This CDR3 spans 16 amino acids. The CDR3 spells CASSPNRGYGANVLTF. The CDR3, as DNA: TGTGCCAGCTCACCCAACAGGGGGTACGGGGCCAACGTCCTGACTTTC. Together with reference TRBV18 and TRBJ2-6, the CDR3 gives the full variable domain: NAGVMQNPRHLVRRRGQEARLRCSPMKGHSHVYWYRQLPEEGLKFMVYLQKENIIDESGMPKERFSAEFPKEGPSILRIQQVVRGDSAAYFCASSPNRGYGANVLTFGAGSRLTVL.

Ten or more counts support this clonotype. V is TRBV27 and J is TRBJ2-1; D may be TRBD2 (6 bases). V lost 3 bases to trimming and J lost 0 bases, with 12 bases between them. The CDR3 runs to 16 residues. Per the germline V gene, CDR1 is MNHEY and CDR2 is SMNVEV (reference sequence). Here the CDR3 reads CASSFLGGSSYNEQFF. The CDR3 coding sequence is TGTGCCAGCAGTTTTCTGGGAGGATCCTCCTACAATGAGCAGTTCTTC.

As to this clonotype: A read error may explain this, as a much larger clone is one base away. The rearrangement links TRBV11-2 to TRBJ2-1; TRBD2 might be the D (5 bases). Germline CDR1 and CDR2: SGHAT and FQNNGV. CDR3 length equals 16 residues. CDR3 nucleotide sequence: TGTGCCAGCAGCTTAGGCCCCCGGGATGCCGACAATGAGGAGTTCTTC. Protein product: CASSLGPRDADNEEFF.

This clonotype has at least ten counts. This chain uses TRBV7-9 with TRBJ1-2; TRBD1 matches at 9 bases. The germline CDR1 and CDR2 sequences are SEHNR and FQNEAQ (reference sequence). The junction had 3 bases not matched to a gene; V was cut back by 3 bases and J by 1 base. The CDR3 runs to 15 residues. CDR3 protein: CASSFSDRGNYGYTF. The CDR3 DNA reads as TGTGCCAGCAGCTTTTCGGACAGGGGTAACTATGGCTACACCTTC.

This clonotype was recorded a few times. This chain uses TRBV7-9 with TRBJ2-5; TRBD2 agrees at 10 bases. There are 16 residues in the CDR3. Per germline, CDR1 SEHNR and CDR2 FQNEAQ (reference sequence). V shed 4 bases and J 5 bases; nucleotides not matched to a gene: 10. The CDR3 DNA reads TGTGCCAGCAGCTCACTAGCGGGGAGTCTAGGGGAGACCCAGTACTTC. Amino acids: CASSSLAGSLGETQYF.

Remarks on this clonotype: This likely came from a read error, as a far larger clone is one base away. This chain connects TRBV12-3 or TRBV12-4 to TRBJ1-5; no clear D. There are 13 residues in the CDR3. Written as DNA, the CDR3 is TGTGCCAGCAGTTTAACGGGAAATCCGCCCCAGCATTTT. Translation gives CASSLTGNPPQHF.

CDR3 sequence: CAWSDNSRDTGELFF. The CDR3 region has the DNA TGTGCCTGGAGTGATAATTCTAGGGACACCGGGGAGCTGTTTTTT. This chain uses TRBV30 with TRBJ2-2; D unresolved. Trimming took off 1 base at V and 3 bases at J, with 12 bases between the two ends. This CDR3 spans 15 amino acids. CDR1 and CDR2 from the germline V gene are GTSNPN and SVGIG (reference sequence).

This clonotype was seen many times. DNA for the CDR3: TGTGCCAGCAGCCCAGACAGGGTGAGCACTGAAGCTTTCTTT. Protein sequence: CASSPDRVSTEAFF. This rearrangement joins TRBV11-2 to TRBJ1-1, with 7 bases lining up with TRBD1. Per the germline V gene, CDR1 is SGHAT and CDR2 is FQNNGV. The CDR3 is 14 residues long. V shed 5 bases and J 4 bases; nucleotides not matched to a gene: 7.